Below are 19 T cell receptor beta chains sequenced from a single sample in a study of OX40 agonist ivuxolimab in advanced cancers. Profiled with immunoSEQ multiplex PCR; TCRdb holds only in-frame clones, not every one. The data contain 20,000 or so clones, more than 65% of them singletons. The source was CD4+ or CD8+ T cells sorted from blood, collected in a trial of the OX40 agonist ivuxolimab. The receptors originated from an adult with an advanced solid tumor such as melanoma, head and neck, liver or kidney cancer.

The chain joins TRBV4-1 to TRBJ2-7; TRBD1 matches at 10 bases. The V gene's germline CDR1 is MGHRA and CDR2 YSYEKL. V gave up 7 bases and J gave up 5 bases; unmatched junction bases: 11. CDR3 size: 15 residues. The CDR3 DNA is TGCGCCAGCACCCCATCGACAGGGGGCATCCACGAGCAGTACTTC. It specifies CASTPSTGGIHEQYF.

In nucleotides, the CDR3 is TGTGCCAGCAGCTTAAGAACAGGTCCCTCTGGGGCCAACGTCCTGACTTTC. It encodes CASSLRTGPSGANVLTF. The rearrangement joins TRBV7-9 to TRBJ2-6, with a tentative D call TRBD1 (5 bases). The CDR3 covers 17 residues. Germline V CDR1 and CDR2: SEHNR, FQNEAQ (reference sequence). Deletions cut 2 bases from V and 0 bases from J, with 11 bases between.

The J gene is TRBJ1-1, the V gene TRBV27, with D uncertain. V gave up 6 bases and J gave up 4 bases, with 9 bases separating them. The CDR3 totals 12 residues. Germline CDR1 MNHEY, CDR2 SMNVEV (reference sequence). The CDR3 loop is CASSPTGTEAFF. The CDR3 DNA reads TGTGCCAGCAGCCCGACGGGCACTGAAGCTTTCTTT.

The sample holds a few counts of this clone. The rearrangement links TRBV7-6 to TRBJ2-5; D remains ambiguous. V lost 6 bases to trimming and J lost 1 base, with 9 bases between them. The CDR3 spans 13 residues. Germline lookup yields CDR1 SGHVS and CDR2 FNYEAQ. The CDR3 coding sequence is TGTGCCAGCAGTAGCCGGATCCAAGAGACCCAGTACTTC. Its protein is CASSSRIQETQYF.

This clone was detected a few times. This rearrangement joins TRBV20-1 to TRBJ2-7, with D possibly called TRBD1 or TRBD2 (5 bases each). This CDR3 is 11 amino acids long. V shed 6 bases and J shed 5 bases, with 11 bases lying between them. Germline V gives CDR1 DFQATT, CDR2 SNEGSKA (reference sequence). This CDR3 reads CSAGPLDEQYF. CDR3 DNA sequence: TGCAGTGCGGGACCGTTGGACGAGCAGTACTTC.

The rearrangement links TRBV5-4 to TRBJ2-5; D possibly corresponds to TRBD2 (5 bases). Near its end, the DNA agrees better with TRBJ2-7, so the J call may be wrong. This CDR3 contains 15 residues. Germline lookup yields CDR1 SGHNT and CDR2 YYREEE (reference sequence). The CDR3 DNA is TGTGCCAGCAGCCCTCTTACAGCGGAAGTGGACGAGCAGTACTTC. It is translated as CASSPLTAEVDEQYF.

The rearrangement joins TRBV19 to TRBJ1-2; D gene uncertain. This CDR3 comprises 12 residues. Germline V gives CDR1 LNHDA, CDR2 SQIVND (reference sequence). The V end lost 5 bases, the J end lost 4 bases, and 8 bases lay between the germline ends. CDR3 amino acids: CASSLGTYGYTF. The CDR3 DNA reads TGTGCCAGTAGTTTAGGTACCTATGGCTACACCTTC.

The DNA of the CDR3 is TGTGCCAGCAGATCTTCCCGGGACACCAATGAGCAGTTCTTC. It codes for CASRSSRDTNEQFF. The chain employs TRBV6-1 and TRBJ2-1; D is perhaps TRBD1 (6 bases). This CDR3 has 14 residues. The V gene's germline CDR1 is MNHNS and CDR2 SASEGT. V was trimmed by 6 bases and J by 6 bases, leaving 15 bases between them.

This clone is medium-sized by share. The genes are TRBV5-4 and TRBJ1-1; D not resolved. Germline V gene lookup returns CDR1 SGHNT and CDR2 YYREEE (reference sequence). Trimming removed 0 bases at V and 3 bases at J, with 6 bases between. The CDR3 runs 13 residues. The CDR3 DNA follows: TGTGCCAGCAGCTTGGTTTCCGACACTGAAGCTTTCTTT. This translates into CASSLVSDTEAFF.

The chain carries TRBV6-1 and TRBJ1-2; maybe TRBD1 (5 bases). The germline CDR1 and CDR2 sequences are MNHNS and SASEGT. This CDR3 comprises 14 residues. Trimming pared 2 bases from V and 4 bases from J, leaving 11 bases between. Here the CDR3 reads CASSERDRTYGYTF. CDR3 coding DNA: TGTGCCAGCAGTGAACGAGACAGAACCTATGGCTACACCTTC.

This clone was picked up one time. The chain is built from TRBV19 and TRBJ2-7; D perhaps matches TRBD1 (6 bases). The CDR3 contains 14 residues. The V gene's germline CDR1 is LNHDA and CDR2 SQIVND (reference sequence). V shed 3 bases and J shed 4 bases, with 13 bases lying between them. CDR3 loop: CASSIDRRGYEQYF. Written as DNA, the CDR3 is TGTGCCAGTAGTATTGATCGCAGGGGTTACGAGCAGTACTTC.

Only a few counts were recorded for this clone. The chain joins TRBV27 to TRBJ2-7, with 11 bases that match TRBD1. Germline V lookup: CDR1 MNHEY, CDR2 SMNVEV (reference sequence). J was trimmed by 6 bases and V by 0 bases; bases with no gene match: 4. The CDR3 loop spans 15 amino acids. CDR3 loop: CASSLSGTGGSEQYF. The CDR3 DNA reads TGTGCCAGCAGTTTATCCGGGACAGGGGGGAGCGAGCAGTACTTC.

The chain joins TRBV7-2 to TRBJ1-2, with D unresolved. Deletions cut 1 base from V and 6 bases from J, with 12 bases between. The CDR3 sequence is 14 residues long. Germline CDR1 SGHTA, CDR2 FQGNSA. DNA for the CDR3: TGTGCCAGCAGCTTAGGAGCTAGGGCCCATGGCTACACCTTC. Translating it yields CASSLGARAHGYTF.

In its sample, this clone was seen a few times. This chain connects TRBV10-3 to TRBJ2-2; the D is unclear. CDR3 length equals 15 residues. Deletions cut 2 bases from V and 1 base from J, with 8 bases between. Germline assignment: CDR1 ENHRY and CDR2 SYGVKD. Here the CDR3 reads CAISETTQNTGELFF. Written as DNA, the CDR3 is TGTGCCATCAGTGAGACTACACAGAACACCGGGGAGCTGTTTTTT.

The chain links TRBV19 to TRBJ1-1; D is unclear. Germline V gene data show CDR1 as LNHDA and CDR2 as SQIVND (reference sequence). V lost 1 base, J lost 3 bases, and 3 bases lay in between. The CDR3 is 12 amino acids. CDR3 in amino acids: CASSIGHTEAFF. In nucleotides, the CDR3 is TGTGCCAGTAGTATAGGCCACACTGAAGCTTTCTTT.

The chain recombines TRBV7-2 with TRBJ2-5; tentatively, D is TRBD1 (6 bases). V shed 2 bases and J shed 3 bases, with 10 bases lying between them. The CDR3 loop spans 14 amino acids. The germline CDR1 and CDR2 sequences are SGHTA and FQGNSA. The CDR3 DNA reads TGTGCCAGCAGCTTAAGGCGGACAGAAGAGACCCAGTACTTC. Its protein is CASSLRRTEETQYF.

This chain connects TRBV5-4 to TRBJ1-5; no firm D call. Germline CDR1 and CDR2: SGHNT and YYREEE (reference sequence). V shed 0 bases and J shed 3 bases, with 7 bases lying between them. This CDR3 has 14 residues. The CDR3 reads CASSLGGNNQPQHF. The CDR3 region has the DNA TGTGCCAGCAGCTTGGGCGGAAACAATCAGCCCCAGCATTTT.

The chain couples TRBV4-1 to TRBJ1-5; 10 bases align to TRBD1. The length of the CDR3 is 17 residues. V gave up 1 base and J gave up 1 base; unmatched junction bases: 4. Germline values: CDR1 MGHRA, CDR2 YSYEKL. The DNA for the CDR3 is TGCGCCAGCAGCCAAGGGACAGGGGGGCGAAGCAATCAGCCCCAGCATTTT. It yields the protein CASSQGTGGRSNQPQHF.

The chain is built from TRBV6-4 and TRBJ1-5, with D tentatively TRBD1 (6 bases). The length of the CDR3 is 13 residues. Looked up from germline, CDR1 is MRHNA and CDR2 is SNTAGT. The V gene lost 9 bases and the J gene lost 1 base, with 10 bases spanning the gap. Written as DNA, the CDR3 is TGTGCCAGGGGGGCCAGAAGCAATCAGCCCCAGCATTTT. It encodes CARGARSNQPQHF.